This TCR beta chain originates from a study of vaccination effects on CD4 cells after COVID-19. About the research overall: The cohort was immunized with two doses of either the BNT162b2 or mRNA-1273 vaccine.

Under the ViraFEST assay, PBMC were stimulated with viral peptide pools so that antigen-specific CD4+ T cells expanded. Sequencing was performed afterwards. CD4+ T cell isolation took place after about 11 days of culture. The study found no prior SARS-CoV-2 infection in the vaccine recipients, who tested negative for nucleocapsid antibodies. Each culture well received a few million PBMC. These cells were then cultured in IMDM with approximately 10 IU/ml IL-2 and 8.5 to 10 ug/ml peptides. The sample holds one count of this clone. What it binds is not known. Repertoires were generated with immunoSEQ multiplex PCR, while TCRdb's copy carries only in-frame clones and drops some. The data contain tens of thousands of clones, roughly 75% of them singletons. CDR3 size: 16 residues. CDR1 is SGHVS and CDR2 is FQNEAQ in the germline V gene. V trimming: 0 bases; J trimming: 1 base; junction bases outside the gene matches: 3.

The chain has TRBV7-8 and TRBJ2-1; 7 bases are a match to TRBD2. This clonotype was sampled from a human donor who received a COVID-19 vaccine. The sequencing here drew on CD4+ T cells from PBMCs cultured with HCoV-NL63 spike peptides, taken before COVID-19 vaccination. Here the CDR3 reads CASSLAGGPSYNEQFF. The DNA of the CDR3 is TGTGCCAGCAGCTTAGCGGGAGGGCCGTCCTACAATGAGCAGTTCTTC.